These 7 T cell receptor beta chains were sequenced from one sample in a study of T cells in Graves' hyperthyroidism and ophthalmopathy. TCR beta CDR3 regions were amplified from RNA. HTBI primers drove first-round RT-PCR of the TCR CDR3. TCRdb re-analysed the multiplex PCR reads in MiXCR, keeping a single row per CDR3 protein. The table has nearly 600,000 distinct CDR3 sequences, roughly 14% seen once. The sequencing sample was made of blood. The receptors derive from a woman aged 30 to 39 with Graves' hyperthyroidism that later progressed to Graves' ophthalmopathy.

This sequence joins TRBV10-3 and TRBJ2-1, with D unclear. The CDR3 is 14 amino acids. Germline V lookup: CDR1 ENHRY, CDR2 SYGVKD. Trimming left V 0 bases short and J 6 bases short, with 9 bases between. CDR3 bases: TGTGCCATCAGTGAGTCTCGCAGCAGCAATGAGCAGTTCTTC. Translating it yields CAISESRSSNEQFF.

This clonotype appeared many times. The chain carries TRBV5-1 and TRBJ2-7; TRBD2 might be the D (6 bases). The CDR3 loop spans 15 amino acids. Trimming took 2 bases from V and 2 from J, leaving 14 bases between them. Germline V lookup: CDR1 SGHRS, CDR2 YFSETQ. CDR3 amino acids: CASSFSFREPYEQYF. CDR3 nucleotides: TGCGCCAGCAGCTTCTCATTCCGGGAGCCCTACGAGCAGTACTTC. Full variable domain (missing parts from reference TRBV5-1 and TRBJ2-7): KAGVTQTPRYLIKTRGQQVTLSCSPISGHRSVSWYQQTPGQGLQFLFEYFSETQRNKGNFPGRFSGRQFSNSRSEMNVSTLELGDSALYLCASSFSFREPYEQYFGPGTRLTVT.

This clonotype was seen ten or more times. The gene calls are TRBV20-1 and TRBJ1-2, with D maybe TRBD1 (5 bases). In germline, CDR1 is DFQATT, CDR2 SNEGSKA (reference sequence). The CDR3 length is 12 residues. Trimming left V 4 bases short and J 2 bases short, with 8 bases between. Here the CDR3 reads CSATPGNYGYTF. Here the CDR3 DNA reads TGCAGTGCTACTCCAGGGAACTATGGCTACACCTTC.

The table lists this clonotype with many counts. The chain's CDR3 is CASSLVSSADTQYF. The CDR3 DNA is TGTGCCAGCAGCTTAGTTAGCAGCGCAGATACGCAGTATTTT. The rearrangement links TRBV7-2 to TRBJ2-3; D is uncertain. Germline assignment: CDR1 SGHTA and CDR2 FQGNSA. This CDR3 spans 14 amino acids. Trimming left V 1 base short and J 4 bases short, with 9 bases between.

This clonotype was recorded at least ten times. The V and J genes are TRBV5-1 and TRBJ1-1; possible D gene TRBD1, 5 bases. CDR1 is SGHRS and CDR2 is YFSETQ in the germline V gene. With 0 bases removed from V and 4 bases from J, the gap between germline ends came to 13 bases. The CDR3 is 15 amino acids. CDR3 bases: TGCGCCAGCAGCTTGGAGGTACGGAGGGGCACTGAAGCTTTCTTT. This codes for CASSLEVRRGTEAFF.

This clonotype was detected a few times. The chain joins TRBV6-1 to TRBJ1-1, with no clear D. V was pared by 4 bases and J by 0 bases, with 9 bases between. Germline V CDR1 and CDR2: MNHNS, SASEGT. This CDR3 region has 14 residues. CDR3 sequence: CASSVRGMNTEAFF. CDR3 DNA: TGTGCCAGCAGTGTGAGAGGGATGAACACTGAAGCTTTCTTT.

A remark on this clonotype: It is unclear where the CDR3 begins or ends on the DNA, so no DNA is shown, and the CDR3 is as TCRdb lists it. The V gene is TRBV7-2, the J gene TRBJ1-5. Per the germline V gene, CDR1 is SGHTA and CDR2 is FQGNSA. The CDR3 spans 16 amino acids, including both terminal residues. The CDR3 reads CASSFFGSSSNQPQHF.